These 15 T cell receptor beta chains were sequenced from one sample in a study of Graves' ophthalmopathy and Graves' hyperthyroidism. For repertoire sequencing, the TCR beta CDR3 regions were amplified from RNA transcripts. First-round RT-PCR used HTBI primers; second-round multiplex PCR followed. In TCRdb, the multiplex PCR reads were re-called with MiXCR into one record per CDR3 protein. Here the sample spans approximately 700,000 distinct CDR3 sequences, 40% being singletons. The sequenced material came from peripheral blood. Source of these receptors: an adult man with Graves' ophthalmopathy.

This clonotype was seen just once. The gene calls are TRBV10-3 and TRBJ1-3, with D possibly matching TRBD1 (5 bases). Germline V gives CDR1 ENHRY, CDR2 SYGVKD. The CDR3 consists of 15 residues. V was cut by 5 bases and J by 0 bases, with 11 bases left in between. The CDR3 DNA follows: TGTGCCATCAGTTCGCAGGGCTACTCTGGAAACACCATATATTTT. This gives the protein CAISSQGYSGNTIYF.

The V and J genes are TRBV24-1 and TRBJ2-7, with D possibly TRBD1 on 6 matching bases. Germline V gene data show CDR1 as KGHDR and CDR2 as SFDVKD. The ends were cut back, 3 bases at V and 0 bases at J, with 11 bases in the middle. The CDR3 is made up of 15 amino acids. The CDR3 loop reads CATSDRTALSYEQYF. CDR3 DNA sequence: TGTGCCACCAGTGATAGGACAGCGCTCTCCTACGAGCAGTACTTC.

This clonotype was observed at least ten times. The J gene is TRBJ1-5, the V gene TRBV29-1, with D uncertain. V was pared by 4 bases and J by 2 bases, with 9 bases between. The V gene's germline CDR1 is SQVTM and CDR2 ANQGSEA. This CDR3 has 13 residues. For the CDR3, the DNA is TGCAGCGTTGCCGGGGTTGGCAATCAGCCCCAGCATTTT. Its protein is CSVAGVGNQPQHF.

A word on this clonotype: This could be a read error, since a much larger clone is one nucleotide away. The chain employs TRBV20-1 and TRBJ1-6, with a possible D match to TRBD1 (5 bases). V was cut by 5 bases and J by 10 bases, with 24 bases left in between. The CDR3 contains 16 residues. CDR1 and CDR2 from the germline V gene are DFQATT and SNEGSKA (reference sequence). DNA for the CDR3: TGCAGTGCTGGACGGTGGCAGGGAGGGCTGCGGTCACCCCTCCACTTT. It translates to CSAGRWQGGLRSPLHF.

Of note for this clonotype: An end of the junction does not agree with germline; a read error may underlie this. The CDR3 is CASSPPGTGGYYERYF. The CDR3 nucleotides read TGTGCCAGCAGCCCACCTGGGACAGGGGGATACTACGAGCGGTACTTC. The rearrangement joins TRBV7-9 to TRBJ2-7; TRBD1 agrees at 11 bases. Germline V lookup: CDR1 SEHNR, CDR2 FQNEAQ (reference sequence). The CDR3 covers 16 residues.

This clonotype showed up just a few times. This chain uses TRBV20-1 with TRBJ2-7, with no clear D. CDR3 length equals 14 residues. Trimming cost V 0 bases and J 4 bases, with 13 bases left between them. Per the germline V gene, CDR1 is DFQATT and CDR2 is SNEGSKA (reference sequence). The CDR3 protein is CSAREFENLYEQYF. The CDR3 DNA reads TGCAGTGCTAGAGAGTTTGAGAATCTATACGAGCAGTACTTC.

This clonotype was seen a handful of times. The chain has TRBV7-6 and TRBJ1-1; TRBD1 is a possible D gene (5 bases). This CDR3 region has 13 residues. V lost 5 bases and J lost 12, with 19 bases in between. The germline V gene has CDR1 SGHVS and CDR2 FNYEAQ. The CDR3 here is CASSQDRGGVSFF. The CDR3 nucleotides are TGTGCCAGCAGCCAAGATAGGGGAGGGGTGTCTTTCTTT.

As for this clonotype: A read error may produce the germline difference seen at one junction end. DNA for the CDR3: TGCGCCAGCGGCTTGCAGGGGAGGTCCGAGACCCAGTACTTC. It translates to CASGLQGRSETQYF. The J gene is TRBJ2-5, the V gene TRBV5-1, with D perhaps being TRBD1 or TRBD2 (6 bases each). Germline V gene data show CDR1 as SGHRS and CDR2 as YFSETQ. This CDR3 is 14 amino acids long.

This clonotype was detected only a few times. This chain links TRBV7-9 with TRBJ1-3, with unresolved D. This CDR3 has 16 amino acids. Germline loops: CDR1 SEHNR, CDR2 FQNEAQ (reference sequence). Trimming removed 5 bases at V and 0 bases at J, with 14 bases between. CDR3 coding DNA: TGTGCCAGCAGCCCCGGGCCCTTGAACTCTGGAAACACCATATATTTT. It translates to CASSPGPLNSGNTIYF.

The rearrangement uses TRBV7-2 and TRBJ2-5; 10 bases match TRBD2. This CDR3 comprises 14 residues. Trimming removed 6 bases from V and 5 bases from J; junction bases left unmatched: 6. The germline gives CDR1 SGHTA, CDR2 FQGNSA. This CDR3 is CASRLAGEGETQYF. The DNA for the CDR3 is TGTGCCAGCAGGCTAGCGGGAGAGGGGGAGACCCAGTACTTC.

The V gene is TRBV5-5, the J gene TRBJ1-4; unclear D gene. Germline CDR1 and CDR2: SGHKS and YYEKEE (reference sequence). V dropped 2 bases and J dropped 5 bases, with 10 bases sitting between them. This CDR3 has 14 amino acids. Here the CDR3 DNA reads TGTGCCAGCAGCTTCGGACTGAGCAATGAAAAACTGTTTTTT. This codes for CASSFGLSNEKLFF.

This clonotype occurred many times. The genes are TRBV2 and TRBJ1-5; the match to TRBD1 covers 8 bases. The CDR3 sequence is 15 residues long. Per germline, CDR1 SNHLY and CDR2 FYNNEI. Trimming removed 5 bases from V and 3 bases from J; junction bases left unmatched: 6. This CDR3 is CASSWNRGDNQPQHF. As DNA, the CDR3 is TGTGCCAGCAGTTGGAACAGGGGGGACAATCAGCCCCAGCATTTT.

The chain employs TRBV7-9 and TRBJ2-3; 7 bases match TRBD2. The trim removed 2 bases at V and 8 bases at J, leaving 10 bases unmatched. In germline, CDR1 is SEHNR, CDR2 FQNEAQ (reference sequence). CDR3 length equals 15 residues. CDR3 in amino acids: CASSLNREVGGTQYF. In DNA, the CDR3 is TGTGCCAGCAGCTTAAACCGGGAGGTTGGCGGTACGCAGTATTTT. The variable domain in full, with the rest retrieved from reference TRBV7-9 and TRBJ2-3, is DTGVSQNPRHKITKRGQNVTFRCDPISEHNRLYWYRQTLGQGPEFLTYFQNEAQLEKSRLLSDRFSAERPKGSFSTLEIQRTEQGDSAMYLCASSLNREVGGTQYFGPGTRLTVL.

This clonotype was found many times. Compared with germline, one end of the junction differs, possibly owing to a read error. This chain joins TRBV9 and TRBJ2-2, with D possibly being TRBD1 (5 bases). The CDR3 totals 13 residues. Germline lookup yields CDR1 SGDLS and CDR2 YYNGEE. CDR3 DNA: TGCGCCAGCTCTGGACAGAACACCGGGGAGCTGTTTTTT. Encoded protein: CASSGQNTGELFF.

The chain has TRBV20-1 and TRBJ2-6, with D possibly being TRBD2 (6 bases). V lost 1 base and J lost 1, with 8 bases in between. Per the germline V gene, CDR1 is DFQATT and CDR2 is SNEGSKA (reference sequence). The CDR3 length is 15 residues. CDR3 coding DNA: TGCAGTGCTAGAGTACGGGGGTCTGGGGCCAACGTCCTGACTTTC. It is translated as CSARVRGSGANVLTF.